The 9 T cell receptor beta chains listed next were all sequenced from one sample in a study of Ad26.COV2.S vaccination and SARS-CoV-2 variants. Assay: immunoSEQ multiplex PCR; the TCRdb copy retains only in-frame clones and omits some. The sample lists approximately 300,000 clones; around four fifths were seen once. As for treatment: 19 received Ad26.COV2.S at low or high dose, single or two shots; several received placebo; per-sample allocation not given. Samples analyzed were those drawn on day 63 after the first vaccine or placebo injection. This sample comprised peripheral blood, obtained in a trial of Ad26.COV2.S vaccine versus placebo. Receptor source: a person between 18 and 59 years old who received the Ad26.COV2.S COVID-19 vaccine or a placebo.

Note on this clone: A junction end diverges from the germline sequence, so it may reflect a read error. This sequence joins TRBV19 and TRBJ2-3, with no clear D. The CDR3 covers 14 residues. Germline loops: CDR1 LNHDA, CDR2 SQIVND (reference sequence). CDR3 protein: CASSLDIFTDTQYF. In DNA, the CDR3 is TGTGCCAGTAGTCTAGACATCTTCACAGATACGCAGTATTTT.

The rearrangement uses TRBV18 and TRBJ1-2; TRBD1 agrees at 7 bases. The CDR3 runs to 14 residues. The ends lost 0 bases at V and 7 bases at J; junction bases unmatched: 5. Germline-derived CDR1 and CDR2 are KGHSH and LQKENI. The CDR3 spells CASSPPTGLAGYTF. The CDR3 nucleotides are TGTGCCAGCTCACCACCGACAGGGTTAGCTGGCTACACCTTC.

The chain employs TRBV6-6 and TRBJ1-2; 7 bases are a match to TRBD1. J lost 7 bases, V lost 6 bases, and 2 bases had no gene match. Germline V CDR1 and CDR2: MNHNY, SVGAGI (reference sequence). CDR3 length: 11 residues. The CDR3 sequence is CASSDRAGYTF. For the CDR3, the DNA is TGTGCCAGCAGCGACAGGGCTGGCTACACCTTC.

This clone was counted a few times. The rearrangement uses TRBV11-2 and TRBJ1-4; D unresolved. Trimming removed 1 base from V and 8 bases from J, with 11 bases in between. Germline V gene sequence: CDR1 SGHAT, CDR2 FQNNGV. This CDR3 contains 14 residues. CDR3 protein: CASSLGRASEKLFF. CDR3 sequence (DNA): TGTGCCAGCAGCTTAGGTCGGGCAAGCGAAAAACTGTTTTTT.

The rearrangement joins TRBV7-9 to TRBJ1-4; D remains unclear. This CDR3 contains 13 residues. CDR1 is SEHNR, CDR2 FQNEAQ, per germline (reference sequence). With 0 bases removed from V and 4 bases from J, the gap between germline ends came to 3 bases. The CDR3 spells CASSLALNEKLFF. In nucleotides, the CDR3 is TGTGCCAGCAGCTTAGCACTTAATGAAAAACTGTTTTTT.

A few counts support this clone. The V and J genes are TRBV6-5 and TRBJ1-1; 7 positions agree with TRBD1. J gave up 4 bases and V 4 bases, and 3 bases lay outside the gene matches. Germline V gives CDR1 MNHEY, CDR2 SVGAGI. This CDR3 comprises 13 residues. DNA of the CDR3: TGTGCCAGCAGTTTCCCAGGGGGCACTGAAGCTTTCTTT. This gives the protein CASSFPGGTEAFF.

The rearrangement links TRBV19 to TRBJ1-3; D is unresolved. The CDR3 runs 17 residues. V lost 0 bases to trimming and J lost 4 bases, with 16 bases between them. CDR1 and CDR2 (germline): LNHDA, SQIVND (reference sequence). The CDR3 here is CASSIEVTVLRGNTIYF. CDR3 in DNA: TGTGCCAGTAGTATAGAAGTGACGGTTCTTCGCGGAAACACCATATATTTT. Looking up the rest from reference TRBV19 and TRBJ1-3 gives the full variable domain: DGGITQSPKYLFRKEGQNVTLSCEQNLNHDAMYWYRQDPGQGLRLIYYSQIVNDFQKGDIAEGYSVSREKKESFPLTVTSAQKNPTAFYLCASSIEVTVLRGNTIYFGEGSWLTVV.

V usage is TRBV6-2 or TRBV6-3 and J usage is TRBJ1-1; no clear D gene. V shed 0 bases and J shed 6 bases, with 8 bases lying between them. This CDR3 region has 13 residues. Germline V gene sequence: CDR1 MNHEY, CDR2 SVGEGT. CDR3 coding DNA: TGTGCCAGCAGTTACTCAACTGGGTCTGAAGCTTTCTTT. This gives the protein CASSYSTGSEAFF.

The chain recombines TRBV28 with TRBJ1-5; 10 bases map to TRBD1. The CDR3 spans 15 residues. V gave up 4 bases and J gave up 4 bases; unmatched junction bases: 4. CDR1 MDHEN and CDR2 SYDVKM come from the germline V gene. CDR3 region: CASSSRGQGNQPQHF. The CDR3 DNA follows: TGTGCCAGCAGTTCGAGGGGACAGGGGAATCAGCCCCAGCATTTT.